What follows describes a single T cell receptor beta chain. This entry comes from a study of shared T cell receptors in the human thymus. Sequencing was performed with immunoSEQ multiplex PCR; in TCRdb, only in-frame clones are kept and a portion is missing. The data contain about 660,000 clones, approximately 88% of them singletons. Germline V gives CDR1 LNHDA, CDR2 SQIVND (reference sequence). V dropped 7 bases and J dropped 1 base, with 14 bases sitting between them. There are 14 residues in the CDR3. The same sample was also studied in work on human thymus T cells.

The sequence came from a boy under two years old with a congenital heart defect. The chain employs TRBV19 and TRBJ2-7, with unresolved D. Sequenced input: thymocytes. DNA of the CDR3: TGTGCCAGTACCCCACCAAACAAGTCCTACGAGCAGTACTTC. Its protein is CASTPPNKSYEQYF.